The subject of this entry is one T cell receptor (beta chain). Its antigen remains unknown. Assay used: immunoSEQ multiplex PCR; TCRdb lists only in-frame clones, some missing. The sample includes roughly 13,000 clones, roughly two thirds of them seen just once. This sample stems from a study of T cells in tumors after PD-1 blockade. Study-wide findings and caveats: Clonal replacement appeared only between pre- and post-treatment samples.

Germline CDR1 reads ENHRY; CDR2 reads SYGVKD. The CDR3 has 14 residues. Trimming took off 6 bases at V and 7 bases at J, with 15 bases between the two ends. The same primary tumor site was biopsied both before and after PD-1 blockade. Squamous cell carcinoma tissue after treatment was collected an average of 31 days into therapy. V usage is TRBV10-3 and J usage is TRBJ2-2; D unresolved. The origin of this receptor is a human donor with cutaneous squamous cell carcinoma. The sequences come from tumor tissue, collected after anti-PD-1 treatment. CDR3 sequence reads: CAIRSDVGNGELFF. Written as DNA, the CDR3 is TGTGCCATCAGATCGGACGTGGGGAACGGGGAGCTGTTTTTT.